This T cell receptor beta chain was retrieved from a study of cytomegalovirus exposure and HLA in healthy donors. Study-level points and caveats: Later work associated over 15,000 TCR beta sequences with HLA alleles at 0.05 false discovery rate. Upon later analysis, TCR association rates were observed to vary by HLA locus, being highest for DRB1 and lowest for HLA-C. A previous analysis found most TCR beta V segments productive roughly 90% or roughly 30% of the time.

Primers included in the PCR were 60 Vbeta and 13 Jbeta primers. Produced via immunoSEQ multiplex PCR; TCRdb's table is partial and in-frame only. This sample has around 140,000 clones; less than 85% occur once, and the top ten carry around 1.9%. V dropped 8 bases and J dropped 7 bases, with 15 bases sitting between them. Per the germline V gene, CDR1 is MNHEY and CDR2 is SVGAGI. The CDR3 has 13 amino acids. In the case of this clone: The antigen is unknown.

Sequencing input: PBMCs. This chain joins TRBV6-5 and TRBJ1-5, with D uncertain. The source is a woman aged 60-70 years in good health and CMV-seropositive. The CDR3 reads CASRGSSGQPQHF. Written as DNA, the CDR3 is TGTGCCAGCCGGGGTAGCTCGGGACAGCCCCAGCATTTT.